Given below is one T cell receptor beta chain in context. The antigen is undetermined. These data originate in a study of identifying expanded T cells in peripheral blood. Study outcomes and limitations: Technical replicates showed approximately 1.2 changed clones; two weeks roughly 16; four weeks 19. Across healthy donors, higher total template counts meant significantly greater approximately two-week count variance.

Sequencing was performed with immunoSEQ multiplex PCR; in TCRdb, only in-frame clones are kept and a portion is missing. The sample records around 81,000 clones, roughly 81% being singletons. The V and J ends lost 0 bases and 0 bases, in that order; junction bases with no gene match: 3. Germline values: CDR1 SGHDT, CDR2 YYEEEE. The CDR3 length is 15 residues. The sequenced sample consisted of blood. The gene calls are TRBV5-6 and TRBJ2-7; 7 bases fit TRBD1. This TCR derives from a person aged 18 to 75 in good health. Here the CDR3 DNA reads TGTGCCAGCAGCTTGGCCGGGACAGACTCCTACGAGCAGTACTTC. Translation gives CASSLAGTDSYEQYF.